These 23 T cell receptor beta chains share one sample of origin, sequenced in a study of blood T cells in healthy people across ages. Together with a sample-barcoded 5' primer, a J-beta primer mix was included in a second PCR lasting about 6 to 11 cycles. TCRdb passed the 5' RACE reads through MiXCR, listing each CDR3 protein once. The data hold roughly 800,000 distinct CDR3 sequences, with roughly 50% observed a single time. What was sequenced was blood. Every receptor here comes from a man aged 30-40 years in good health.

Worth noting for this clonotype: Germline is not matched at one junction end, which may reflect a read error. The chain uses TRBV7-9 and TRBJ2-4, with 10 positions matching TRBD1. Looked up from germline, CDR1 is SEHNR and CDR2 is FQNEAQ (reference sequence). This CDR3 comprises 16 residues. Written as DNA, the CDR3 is TGTGCCAGCAGTCCACAGACCGGGACAGGGGCAAACAGTCAGTACTTC. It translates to CASSPQTGTGANSQYF. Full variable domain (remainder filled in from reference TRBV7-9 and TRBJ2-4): DTGVSQNPRHKITKRGQNVTFRCDPISEHNRLYWYRQTLGQGPEFLTYFQNEAQLEKSRLLSDRFSAERPKGSFSTLEIQRTEQGDSAMYLCASSPQTGTGANSQYFGAGTRLSVL.

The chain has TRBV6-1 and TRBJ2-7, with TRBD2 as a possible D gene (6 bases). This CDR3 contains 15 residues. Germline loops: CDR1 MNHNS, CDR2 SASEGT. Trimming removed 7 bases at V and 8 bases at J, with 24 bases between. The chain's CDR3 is CASIWEAVGTMKQYF. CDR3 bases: TGTGCCAGCATTTGGGAGGCGGTGGGTACTATGAAGCAGTACTTC.

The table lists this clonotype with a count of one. CDR3 sequence reads: CASMIAGGRLNEQFF. The CDR3 bases are TGTGCCAGCATGATAGCGGGAGGGCGACTAAATGAGCAGTTCTTC. The chain employs TRBV27 and TRBJ2-1; the match to TRBD2 covers 11 bases. V gave up 7 bases and J gave up 7 bases; unmatched junction bases: 9. This CDR3 is built from 15 residues. In germline, CDR1 is MNHEY, CDR2 SMNVEV (reference sequence).

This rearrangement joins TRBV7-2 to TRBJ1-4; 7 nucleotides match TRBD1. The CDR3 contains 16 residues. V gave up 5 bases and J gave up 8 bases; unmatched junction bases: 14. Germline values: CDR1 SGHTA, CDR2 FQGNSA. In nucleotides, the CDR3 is TGTGCCAGCAGCCTTATGGGACAGACGAATTACGAAAAACTGTTTTTT. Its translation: CASSLMGQTNYEKLFF.

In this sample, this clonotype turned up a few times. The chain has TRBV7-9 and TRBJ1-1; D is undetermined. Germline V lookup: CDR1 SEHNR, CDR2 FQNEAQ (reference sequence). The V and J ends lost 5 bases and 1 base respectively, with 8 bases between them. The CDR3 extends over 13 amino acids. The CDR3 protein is CASSESGNTEAFF. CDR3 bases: TGTGCCAGCAGCGAATCAGGGAACACTGAAGCTTTCTTT.

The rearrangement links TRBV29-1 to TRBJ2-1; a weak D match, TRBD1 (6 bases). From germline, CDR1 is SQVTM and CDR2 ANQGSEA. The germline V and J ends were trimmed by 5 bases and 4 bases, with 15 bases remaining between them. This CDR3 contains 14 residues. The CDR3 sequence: CSVRGFASYNEQFF. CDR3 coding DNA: TGCAGCGTTAGGGGGTTCGCATCGTACAATGAGCAGTTCTTC.

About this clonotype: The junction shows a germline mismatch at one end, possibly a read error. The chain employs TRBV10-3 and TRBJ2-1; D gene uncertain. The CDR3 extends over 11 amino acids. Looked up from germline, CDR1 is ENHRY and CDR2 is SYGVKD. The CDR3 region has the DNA TGTGCGATCAGTGAGAGGAGTGAGCAGTTCTTC. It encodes CAISERSEQFF.

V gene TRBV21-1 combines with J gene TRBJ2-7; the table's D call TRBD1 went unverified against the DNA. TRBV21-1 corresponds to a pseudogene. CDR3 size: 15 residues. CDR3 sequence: CASSTEWDRSYEQYF. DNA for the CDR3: TGTGCCAGCAGCACCGAATGGGACCGTTCCTACGAGCAGTACTTC.

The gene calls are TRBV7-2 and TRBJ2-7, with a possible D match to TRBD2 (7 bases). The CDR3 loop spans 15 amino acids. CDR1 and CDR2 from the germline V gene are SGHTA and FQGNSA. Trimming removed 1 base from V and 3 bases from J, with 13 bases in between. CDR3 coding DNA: TGTGCCAGCAGCTTAGAGGGGGGGTTCGGCTACGAGCAGTACTTC. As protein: CASSLEGGFGYEQYF.

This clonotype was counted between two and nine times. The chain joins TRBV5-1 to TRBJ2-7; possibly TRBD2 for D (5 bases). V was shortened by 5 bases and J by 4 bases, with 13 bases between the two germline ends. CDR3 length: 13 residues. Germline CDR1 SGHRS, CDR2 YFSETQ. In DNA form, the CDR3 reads TGCGCCAGCAGGGTGGCTAGCAGGTACGAGCAGTACTTC. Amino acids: CASRVASRYEQYF.

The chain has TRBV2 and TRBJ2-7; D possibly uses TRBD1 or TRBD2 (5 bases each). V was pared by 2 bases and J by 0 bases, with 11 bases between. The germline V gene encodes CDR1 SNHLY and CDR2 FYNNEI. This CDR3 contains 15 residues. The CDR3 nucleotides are TGTGCCAGCAGTGAAATACCGGGGACCTCCTACGAGCAGTACTTC. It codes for CASSEIPGTSYEQYF. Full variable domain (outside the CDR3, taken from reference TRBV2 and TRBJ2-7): EPEVTQTPSHQVTQMGQEVILRCVPISNHLYFYWYRQILGQKVEFLVSFYNNEISEKSEIFDDQFSVERPDGSNFTLKIRSTKLEDSAMYFCASSEIPGTSYEQYFGPGTRLTVT.

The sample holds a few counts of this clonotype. The CDR3 nucleotides read TGTGCCAGCAGCCAAGATTTCAGTAAGGGGTACGAGCAGTACTTC. This translates into CASSQDFSKGYEQYF. The genes are TRBV4-2 and TRBJ2-4, with D perhaps matching TRBD1 (5 bases). The DNA matches TRBJ2-7 better at its end, which makes the J call doubtful. Germline CDR1 and CDR2: LGHNA and YNFKEQ. The CDR3 covers 15 residues.

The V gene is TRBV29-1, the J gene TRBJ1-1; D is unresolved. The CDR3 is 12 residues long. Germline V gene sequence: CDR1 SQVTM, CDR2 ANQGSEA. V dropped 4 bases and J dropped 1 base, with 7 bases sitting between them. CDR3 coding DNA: TGCAGCGTTGGCCGGCAGAACACTGAAGCTTTCTTT. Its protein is CSVGRQNTEAFF.

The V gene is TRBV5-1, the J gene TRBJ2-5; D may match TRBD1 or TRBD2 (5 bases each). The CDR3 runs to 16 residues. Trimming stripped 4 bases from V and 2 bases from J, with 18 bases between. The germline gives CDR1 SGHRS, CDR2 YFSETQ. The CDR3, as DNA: TGCGCCAGCAGCGATGCCCCGGGGCCGGTTCAAGAGACCCAGTACTTC. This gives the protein CASSDAPGPVQETQYF.

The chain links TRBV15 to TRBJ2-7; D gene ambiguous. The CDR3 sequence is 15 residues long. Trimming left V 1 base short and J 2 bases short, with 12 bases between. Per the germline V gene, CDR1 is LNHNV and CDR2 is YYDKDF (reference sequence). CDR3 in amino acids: CATSRGLELTYEQYF. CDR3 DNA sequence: TGTGCCACCAGCAGAGGATTAGAGTTAACCTACGAGCAGTACTTC.

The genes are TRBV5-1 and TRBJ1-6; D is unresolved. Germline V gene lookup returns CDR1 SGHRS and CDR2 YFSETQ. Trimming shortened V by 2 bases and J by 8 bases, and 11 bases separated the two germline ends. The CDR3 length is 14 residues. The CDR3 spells CASSFGFGDSPLHF. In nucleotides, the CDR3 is TGCGCCAGCAGCTTCGGATTTGGTGATTCACCCCTCCACTTT.

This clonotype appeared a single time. The CDR3: CASSDGESASIYTF. CDR3 coding DNA: TGTGCCAGCAGCGACGGAGAGAGCGCTTCTATCTACACCTTC. This chain connects TRBV6-5 to TRBJ1-2; no firm D call. This CDR3 has 14 residues. Germline loops: CDR1 MNHEY, CDR2 SVGAGI. Trimming cost V 6 bases and J 10 bases, with 21 bases left between them.

Here the CDR3 DNA reads TGCAGCGTTGGGCAGAGGGAGTACCAAGAGACCCAGTACTTC. Amino acids: CSVGQREYQETQYF. The V and J genes are TRBV29-1 and TRBJ2-5; perhaps TRBD2 as D (5 bases). The germline V and J ends were trimmed by 4 bases and 0 bases, with 12 bases remaining between them. The CDR3 sequence is 14 residues long. Germline V lookup: CDR1 SQVTM, CDR2 ANQGSEA.

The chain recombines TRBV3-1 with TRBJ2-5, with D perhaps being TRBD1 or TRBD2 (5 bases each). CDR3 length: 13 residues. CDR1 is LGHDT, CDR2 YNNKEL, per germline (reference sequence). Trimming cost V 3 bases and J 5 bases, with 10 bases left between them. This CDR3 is CASSHGTRETQYF. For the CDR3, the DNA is TGTGCCAGCAGCCACGGGACGAGGGAGACCCAGTACTTC.

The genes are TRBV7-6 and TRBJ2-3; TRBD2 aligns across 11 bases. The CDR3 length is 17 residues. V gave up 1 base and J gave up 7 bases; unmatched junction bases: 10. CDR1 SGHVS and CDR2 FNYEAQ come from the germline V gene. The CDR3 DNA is TGTGCCAGCAGCTTAGTTGCTAGCGGGGGGTCCCTAAATACGCAGTATTTT. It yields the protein CASSLVASGGSLNTQYF.

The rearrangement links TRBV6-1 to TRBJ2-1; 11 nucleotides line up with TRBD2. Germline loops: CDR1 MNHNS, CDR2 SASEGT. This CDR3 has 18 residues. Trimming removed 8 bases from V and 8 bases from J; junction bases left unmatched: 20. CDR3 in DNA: TGTGCCAGCCGTAAGAGAACTAGCGGGGGCACTTCTAGGGATGAGCAGTTCTTC. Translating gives CASRKRTSGGTSRDEQFF.

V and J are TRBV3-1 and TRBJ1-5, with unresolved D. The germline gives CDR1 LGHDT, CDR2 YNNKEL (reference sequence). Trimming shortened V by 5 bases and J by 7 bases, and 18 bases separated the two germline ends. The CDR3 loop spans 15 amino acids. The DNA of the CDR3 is TGTGCCAGCAGCATGGGAAGCGGGTTAAACCAGCCCCAGCATTTT. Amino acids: CASSMGSGLNQPQHF.

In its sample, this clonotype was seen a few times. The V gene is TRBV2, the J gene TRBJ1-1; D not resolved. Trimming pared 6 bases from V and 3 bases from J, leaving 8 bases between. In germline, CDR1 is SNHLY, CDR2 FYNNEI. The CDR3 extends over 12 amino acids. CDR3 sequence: CASRGYDTEAFF. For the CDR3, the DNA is TGTGCCAGCAGGGGTTATGACACTGAAGCTTTCTTT.